This T cell receptor beta chain is drawn from a study of cytomegalovirus exposure and HLA in healthy donors. Amplification used 60 Vbeta primers and 13 Jbeta primers. Data came from immunoSEQ multiplex PCR; TCRdb stores just in-frame clones and leaves some out. Seen here are roughly 150,000 clones, approximately 72% observed once, and the top ten hold over 2.5%. From germline, CDR1 is SGDLS and CDR2 YYNGEE. This CDR3 region has 13 residues. As to this clone: One junction end disagrees with the germline gene, perhaps due to a read error. In the same sample, other DNA sequences code for this CDR3.

This receptor was identified in a female donor in good health and CMV-seronegative. The sequencing input was PBMCs. The rearrangement uses TRBV9 and TRBJ1-1; D may be TRBD1 (5 bases). The CDR3 DNA reads as TGTGCCAGCAGGGGGACGGGAGACACTGAGGCTTTCTTT. This sequence encodes CASRGTGDTEAFF. The full variable domain, rest sourced from reference TRBV9 and TRBJ1-1, is DSGVTQTPKHLITATGQRVTLRCSPRSGDLSVYWYQQSLDQGLQFLIQYYNGEERAKGNILERFSAQQFPDLHSELNLSSLELGDSALYFCASRGTGDTEAFFGQGTRLTVV.